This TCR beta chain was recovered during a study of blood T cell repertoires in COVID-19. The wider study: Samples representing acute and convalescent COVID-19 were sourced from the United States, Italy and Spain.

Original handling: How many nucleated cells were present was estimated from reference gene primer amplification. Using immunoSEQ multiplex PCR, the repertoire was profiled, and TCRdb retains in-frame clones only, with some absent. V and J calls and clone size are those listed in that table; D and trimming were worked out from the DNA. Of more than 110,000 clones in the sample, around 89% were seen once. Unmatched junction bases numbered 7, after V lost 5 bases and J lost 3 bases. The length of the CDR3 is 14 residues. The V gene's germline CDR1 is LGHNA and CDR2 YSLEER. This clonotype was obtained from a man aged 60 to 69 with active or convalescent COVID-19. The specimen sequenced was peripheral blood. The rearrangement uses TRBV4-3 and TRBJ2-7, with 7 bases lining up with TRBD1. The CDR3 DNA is TGCGCCAGCAGCTCCTCGACAGGGAACTACGAGCAGTACTTC. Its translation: CASSSSTGNYEQYF.